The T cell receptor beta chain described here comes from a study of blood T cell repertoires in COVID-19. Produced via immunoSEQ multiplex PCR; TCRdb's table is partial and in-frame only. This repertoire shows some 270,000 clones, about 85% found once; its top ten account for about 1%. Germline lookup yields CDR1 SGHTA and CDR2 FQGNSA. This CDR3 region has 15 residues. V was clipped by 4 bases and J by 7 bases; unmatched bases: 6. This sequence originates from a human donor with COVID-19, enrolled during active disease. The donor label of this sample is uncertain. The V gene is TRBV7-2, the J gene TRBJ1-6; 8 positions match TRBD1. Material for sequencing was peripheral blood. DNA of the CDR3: TGTGCCAGCAGCTCCTCGGACAGGGCGAATTCACCCCTCCACTTT. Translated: CASSSSDRANSPLHF.